Described below is a single T cell receptor (beta chain) sequence and its context. The antigen it binds to is not known. No much larger clone is present one base from it, and per-base qualities are unavailable. The cohort was made up of approximately 700 healthy bone marrow donors. At the time of sampling, all cohort members were nominally healthy, though unrecorded immune exposures were likely present. The donor was CMV seropositive and belonged to the group of 250 to 300 seropositive cohort members. A peripheral blood sample was provided by each donor, and peripheral blood mononuclear cells were used for TCR beta sequencing. Genomic DNA was extracted from the blood cell samples with the Qiagen DNeasy Blood Extraction Kit. These data originate in a study of cytomegalovirus exposure and HLA in healthy donors (dated by TCRdb to about 2017). Turning to the overall study: In an earlier analysis of fewer than 750 of the donors, less than 350 Gb of sequence data and 100 million or so unique TCR beta sequences from 150 million to 200 million T cells were reported. Using immunosequencing, the study profiled T cell repertoires from fewer than 850 subjects and related those repertoires to cytomegalovirus serostatus. The study combined high-throughput TCR immunosequencing, statistical association of individual TCRs with disease status, and machine learning to predict cytomegalovirus infection status. All discovery cohort repertoires had been generated on a single sequencing platform. The genetic ancestry cluster associated with self-reported Caucasian donors included around 76% of the roughly 400 genotyped donors. Roughly 300 gigabases of sequencing data and 80 million or so unique TCR sequences were included in an early release covering several hundred HLA-typed donors. The study aimed to test whether signatures of past pathogen exposure could be identified by cataloging public T cell receptors. In addition to the first cohort of 666 subjects, a separate validation cohort of over 90 different subjects was used. An earlier analysis of 587 of the donors used high-throughput TCR beta sequencing to judge whether each TCR beta V gene segment behaved as functional or pseudogenic. Roughly five DR-DQ haplotypes were handled as single units for association and clustering, since linkage in the cohort was strong. Alongside the repertoire data, information on donor age, sex, ethnicity and CMV serostatus was compiled. Both class I and class II loci were covered by HLA typing, at four-digit resolution. Rather than drawing on any new phenotypic data, the later analysis identified candidate immune exposures from TCR beta sequences and the way those sequences occurred across donors. A later analysis re-examined previously published TCR beta repertoires from about 670 donors and added high-resolution HLA genotyping to investigate patterns of TCR occurrence. Typing coverage varied by locus: roughly 629-630 donors for A, B, C, DRB1 and DQB1; roughly 520 for DQA1; about 590 for DPA1; approximately 470 for DPB1. In a later genetic analysis, genome-wide SNP genotypes for about three fifths of the 666 donors were used, and that subset was treated as a discovery cohort. Among about 410 genotyped donors of the cohort, an average of approximately 240,000 unique TCR beta nucleotide sequences was sequenced per donor, of which about 18% were non-productive. The study at large found these results: A later analysis found that HLA-associated TCR beta chains were more clonally expanded and had lower generation probabilities than equally common non-associated chains. Only TCR beta chains were sequenced in this cohort, and the absence of alpha or paired-chain data limited detectable features. Because counts were too low, some 17 rarely observed V segments, including chromosome 9 orphons, were excluded from the earlier analysis of 587 of the donors. For the cohort, immune exposure information was limited to CMV serostatus. Strong co-occurrence of HLA alleles, especially DR and DQ, made assigning TCR associations to individual alleles difficult. A total of 150 or so TCR beta chains were listed by the study as associated with cytomegalovirus. In both the original and validation cohorts, the classifier was reported to diagnose cytomegalovirus status with high specificity and sensitivity. According to a later analysis, most CMV-associated TCR beta chains appeared to be HLA-restricted, and the HLA associations seemed to be driven largely by CMV exposure. HLA typing was unavailable for some donors at each locus, so association tests used only the typed subset. Some IMGT-functional V segments, including TRBV6-2 and TRBV6-3, could not be distinguished by the 87-base-pair reads and were therefore excluded. It was suggested by the authors that the approach could potentially be generalized to other disease states and immunological phenotypes. Specific HLA alleles were associated with roughly 17,000 TCR beta sequences at a false discovery rate of 0.05 in a later analysis. According to a later genetic analysis, donors in an Asian-associated ancestry cluster had fewer N-insertions in productive TCRs than the roughly 660-donor mean. Presence/absence analyses assumed roughly uniform sequencing depth across donors, an assumption that may not hold. In vitro tests confirmed that three of the cytomegalovirus-associated TCR beta chains recognize cytomegalovirus antigens. In a later analysis, the rate of TCR association differed among HLA loci, with DRB1 alleles having the most associated TCRs and HLA-C alleles having the fewest. Correlated functional status among segregating V segments might be attributable to linkage disequilibrium, but an unknown experimental factor could not be ruled out. Across donors, most TCR sequences were observed very rarely, whereas some public TCRs were present in many individuals. A further reported finding was that TCR beta sequences accurately predicted the HLA-A and HLA-B alleles for most subjects in the first cohort. The sequencing pipeline was judged likely to have produced a cluster of highly shared sequence variants as a technical artifact. In a later analysis, several top co-occurrence clusters were reported to appear linked to parvovirus B19, influenza, CMV and Epstein-Barr virus. In an earlier analysis of 587 of the donors, most TCR beta V segments appeared in productive rearrangements about 90% or about 30% of the time, broadly matching IMGT annotations. A later genetic analysis associated a missense DCLRE1C variant with V-gene and J-gene trimming of TCR beta chains, and an independent cohort replicated the association.

The germline V gene (reference sequence) provides CDR1 SEHNR and CDR2 FQNEAQ. The CDR3, cysteine through phenylalanine, is 14 amino acids long. CDR3 DNA is the only sequence kept; it has 42 bases, read in frame from the first base. The V end gives up 5 bases and the J end 3 bases, leaving 3 bases in the junction not matched to a gene. Libraries came from the immunoSEQ multiplex PCR assay. A mixture of 60 forward primers for TCR Vbeta segments and 13 reverse primers for TCR Jbeta segments was used in the multiplex PCR. The CDR3 region of rearranged TCR beta genes was amplified from genomic DNA with a multiplex PCR assay. Amplified TCR beta libraries were sequenced as 87-base-pair reads on the Illumina HiSeq System. For the original study's pipeline: Across the 700 or so repertoires, a later analysis counted around 80 million unique TCR beta chains, about 10 million of which were shared by at least two donors. Raw reads were error-corrected and collapsed into unique sequences with a nearest-neighbor algorithm that merged closely related sequences to remove PCR and sequencing errors. To assign V, D and J gene segments, CDR3 sequences were aligned to IMGT reference sequences. For a sequence to be retained, a match of at least six nucleotides to both a V gene segment and a J gene segment was required. Rearrangements were classified as productive when the CDR3 lacked stop codons and remained in frame with V and J, and all other rearrangements were classified as non-productive. CDR3 was defined by IMGT convention, running from the second conserved V-encoded cysteine to the conserved J-encoded phenylalanine. The earlier analysis of about 530 of the donors excluded any sequence lacking an unambiguous match to a single V gene segment. An earlier analysis of over 450 of the donors classified V segments as functional when productive rearrangements were above 56.7% and as segregating when the standard deviation between donors was above 5%. To diagnose cytomegalovirus status from the catalog of TCR beta chain sequences, a statistical classification framework was built. V and J gene assignment, in a later analysis, came from comparing TCR nucleotide sequences with IMGT/GENE-DB human TR gene sequences. A later analysis assigned CDR3 sequences and most-parsimonious VDJ recombination scenarios with the TCRdist pipeline. In a later analysis, each TCR beta chain was defined by its CDR3 amino acid sequence together with its V-gene family, and reads lacking a unique V-gene family were excluded. A later analysis removed 592 highly shared, low-generation-probability nucleotide sequences to deal with suspected cross-contamination and a sequencing artifact. For each public chain, a later analysis derived a clonal expansion index from normalized ranks of inferred template counts within each repertoire. In a later analysis, generation probabilities were computed with a VDJ recombination model fitted to out-of-frame rearrangements, and the resulting probabilities were checked against IGoR. Hypergeometric tests were used in a later analysis to score TCR-TCR, TCR-HLA and TCR-CMV co-occurrence, with a repertoire-size bias correction applied to the TCR pairs. False discovery rates were estimated in a later analysis by permuting HLA or CMV assignments 20 times. In a later analysis, co-occurring TCRs were grouped with DBSCAN, and TCRdist sequence similarity was added when clustering was performed within HLA-allele-positive subsets. Repertoires with fewer than 30,000 or more than 120,000 public chains, plus five repertoires with anomalous nucleotide sharing, were excluded from co-occurrence clustering. The immuneACCESS repertoire file appears here via TCRdb, limited to in-frame rearrangements. These files lack a portion of the clones; in checked studies, under half of the deficit traces to unresolved V genes, and the cause of the others is not known. The V and J calls and clone size were taken over from that table, and D and trimming were inferred from the DNA. Counted in this sample were 60,000 to 70,000 clones; 60% to 80% of them appeared once. About 5.5% of the sample rests with the top ten.

The receptor was isolated from a male donor in good health and CMV-seropositive. The rearranged segments are TRBV7-9 and TRBJ1-1; 10 middle bases align to TRBD1. Source material: PBMCs. This receptor carries the CDR3 CASSPGQGDTEAFF. In nucleotides, the sequence is TGTGCCAGCAGCCCCGGACAGGGGGACACTGAAGCTTTCTTT.